This T cell receptor beta chain originates from a study of CD8 T cells in ankylosing spondylitis. Study-level points and caveats: Reportedly, disease-linked clones are significantly enriched in ankylosing spondylitis patients' matched synovial fluid.

In this sample, this clonotype turned up many times. The antigen is undetermined. TCR beta libraries were made by quantitative 5'-RACE with molecular barcodes. TCRdb analysed the 5' RACE reads with MiXCR anew, one entry per CDR3 protein. The table includes over 75,000 distinct CDR3 sequences, roughly 9.6% detected once. Germline V gene lookup returns CDR1 DFQATT and CDR2 SNEGSKA (reference sequence). Trimming took 0 bases from V and 1 from J, leaving 15 bases between them. The CDR3 runs 16 residues. The J gene is TRBJ1-1, the V gene TRBV20-1; D unclear. What was sequenced was blood, either unsorted or a sorted T cell fraction (not recorded which). This receptor was identified in a male donor with ankylosing spondylitis or in good health (not recorded which). The CDR3: CSARDPGRVGNTEAFF. The DNA for the CDR3 is TGCAGTGCTAGAGATCCGGGGAGAGTTGGGAACACTGAAGCTTTCTTT.